This T cell receptor (beta chain) was recovered during a study of somatic mutations in cytotoxic T cells in rheumatoid arthritis. Assay used: immunoSEQ multiplex PCR; TCRdb lists only in-frame clones, some missing. Of 10,000 to 15,000 clones listed, 70% to 80% are singletons. This CDR3 is built from 14 residues. Deletions cut 3 bases from V and 7 bases from J, with 12 bases between. Germline loops: CDR1 MNHEY, CDR2 SMNVEV (reference sequence). Sequencing used CD8+ T cells sorted from blood. This TCR came from a woman aged 40 to 50 in good health. This chain uses TRBV27 with TRBJ1-4; D gene unclear. This chain's CDR3 is CASSLAGGIEKLFF. The CDR3 DNA sequence: TGTGCCAGCAGTTTGGCGGGAGGGATTGAAAAACTGTTTTTT.